The 21 T cell receptor beta chains below were found in one sample sequenced in a study of blood T cell repertoires in COVID-19. Measured with immunoSEQ multiplex PCR; TCRdb has only the in-frame clones, and not every one. The table includes nearly 110,000 clones, approximately 88% detected once. The specimen was peripheral blood. Receptors were obtained from a man aged 35-49 years with active or convalescent COVID-19.

The chain combines TRBV28 with TRBJ2-1; a weak D match, TRBD1 (6 bases). This CDR3 is 19 amino acids long. Trimming stripped 6 bases from V and 0 bases from J, with 24 bases between. CDR1 and CDR2 from the germline V gene are MDHEN and SYDVKM. The CDR3 loop is CASSPESASRRGSYNEQFF. The CDR3, as DNA: TGTGCCAGCAGCCCCGAATCTGCCTCCCGCAGGGGCTCCTACAATGAGCAGTTCTTC.

In this sample, this clone turned up a few times. This chain uses TRBV18 with TRBJ1-2; 10 nucleotides align to TRBD1. V lost 3 bases, J lost 4 bases, and 8 bases stayed unmatched. This CDR3 is 16 amino acids long. The germline V gene has CDR1 KGHSH and CDR2 LQKENI. CDR3 loop: CASSPLGQGFSYGYTF. For the CDR3, the DNA is TGTGCCAGCTCACCTTTGGGACAGGGGTTCTCCTATGGCTACACCTTC.

The V call is TRBV11-3, the J call TRBJ2-1; no clear D. The V and J ends lost 3 bases and 9 bases respectively, with 15 bases between them. This CDR3 region has 14 residues. Germline V CDR1 and CDR2: SGHNT, YENEEA. The CDR3 sequence is CASSLRQAGGEQFF. The DNA of the CDR3 is TGTGCCAGCAGCTTGAGGCAAGCCGGTGGTGAGCAGTTCTTC.

The gene calls are TRBV19 and TRBJ2-1; 12 bases agree with TRBD2. Germline CDR1 reads LNHDA; CDR2 reads SQIVND (reference sequence). After removal of 2 bases from V and 8 bases from J, the junction contained 4 bases not matched to a gene. The length of the CDR3 is 15 residues. CDR3 in amino acids: CASSILAGGPDEQFF. CDR3 in DNA: TGTGCCAGTAGTATACTAGCGGGAGGGCCCGATGAGCAGTTCTTC.

V and J are TRBV2 and TRBJ1-5; 9 bases fit TRBD1. The germline V gene has CDR1 SNHLY and CDR2 FYNNEI. This CDR3 spans 15 amino acids. With 4 bases clipped from V and 6 bases from J, the junction kept 7 bases outside the gene matches. The CDR3 spells CASSGGQGRTQPQHF. CDR3 bases: TGTGCCAGCAGTGGGGGACAGGGTCGTACTCAGCCCCAGCATTTT.

The rearrangement links TRBV5-1 to TRBJ1-6; D is uncertain. CDR3 length: 14 residues. Trimming cost V 4 bases and J 7 bases, with 12 bases left between them. The germline CDR1 and CDR2 sequences are SGHRS and YFSETQ. CDR3 loop: CASSAGYTNSPLHF. The CDR3 nucleotides read TGCGCCAGCAGCGCAGGATACACCAATTCACCCCTCCACTTT.

V is TRBV19 and J is TRBJ1-2, with 9 nucleotides matching TRBD1. Per germline, CDR1 LNHDA and CDR2 SQIVND (reference sequence). The CDR3 sequence is 14 residues long. J gave up 4 bases and V 4 bases, and 4 bases lay outside the gene matches. DNA of the CDR3: TGTGCCAGTAGTAGTGAGGACAGGGGCTATGGCTACACCTTC. This codes for CASSSEDRGYGYTF.

The chain combines TRBV29-1 with TRBJ1-5, with D maybe TRBD1 (5 bases). CDR3 length: 14 amino acids. The ends were cut back, 1 base at V and 2 bases at J, with 9 bases in the middle. The V gene's germline CDR1 is SQVTM and CDR2 ANQGSEA. DNA of the CDR3: TGCAGCGTTGAAGCGGGGGGGGGCAATCAGCCCCAGCATTTT. Residues: CSVEAGGGNQPQHF.

The chain carries TRBV28 and TRBJ1-5, with D possibly matching TRBD1 (6 bases). The CDR3 contains 14 residues. V was clipped by 9 bases and J by 3 bases, with 15 bases between them. Per germline, CDR1 MDHEN and CDR2 SYDVKM. CDR3 residues: CASSDRFFNQPQHF. CDR3 coding DNA: TGTGCCAGTTCCGACAGGTTCTTCAATCAGCCCCAGCATTTT.

V and J are TRBV15 and TRBJ1-4, with D tentatively TRBD1 (6 bases). Germline V CDR1 and CDR2: LNHNV, YYDKDF (reference sequence). Trimming removed 6 bases from V and 0 bases from J, with 20 bases in between. The CDR3 sequence is 18 residues long. CDR3 nucleotides: TGTGCCACCAGTTCCAATTTTTGGACAGTTGCAACTAATGAAAAACTGTTTTTT. Amino acids: CATSSNFWTVATNEKLFF.

The sample holds one count of this clone. This sequence joins TRBV18 and TRBJ1-1; D possibly corresponds to TRBD1 (6 bases). Trimming removed 2 bases from V and 5 bases from J, with 15 bases in between. CDR1 and CDR2 from the germline V gene are KGHSH and LQKENI. The CDR3 is made up of 15 amino acids. CDR3 in DNA: TGTGCCAGCTCACCAATAGGGGAGCAGGGGACTGAAGCTTTCTTT. Translation gives CASSPIGEQGTEAFF.

J is TRBJ1-2 and V is TRBV18; a weak D match, TRBD1 (5 bases). The ends were cut back, 3 bases at V and 6 bases at J, with 11 bases in the middle. CDR3 length: 13 residues. Germline CDR1 KGHSH, CDR2 LQKENI. In DNA, the CDR3 is TGTGCCAGCTCACCCGGACATCTAAATGGCTACACCTTC. Protein: CASSPGHLNGYTF.

V and J are TRBV24-1 and TRBJ2-2, with TRBD1 identical over 11 bases. Trimming took 4 bases from V and 7 from J; bases not matched to a gene: 7. The CDR3 covers 16 residues. Germline lookup yields CDR1 KGHDR and CDR2 SFDVKD. The CDR3: CATSDLGTGGGGELFF. Here the CDR3 DNA reads TGTGCCACCAGTGACCTGGGGACAGGGGGAGGCGGGGAGCTGTTTTTT.

The genes are TRBV14 and TRBJ2-7; D possibly corresponds to TRBD1 (5 bases). V gave up 3 bases and J gave up 0 bases, with 9 bases separating them. The CDR3 is 14 residues long. Germline V lookup: CDR1 SGHDN, CDR2 FVKESK. The CDR3 nucleotides are TGTGCCAGCAGCCACCAGCAGGGCTCCTACGAGCAGTACTTC. Amino acids: CASSHQQGSYEQYF.

The chain couples TRBV28 to TRBJ2-3, with 14 bases fitting TRBD2. The CDR3 spans 16 residues. In germline, CDR1 is MDHEN, CDR2 SYDVKM. J gave up 3 bases and V 8 bases, and 7 bases lay outside the gene matches. This CDR3 reads CASPPGLAGETDTQYF. As DNA, the CDR3 is TGTGCCAGCCCGCCGGGACTAGCGGGAGAGACAGATACGCAGTATTTT.

The chain is built from TRBV2 and TRBJ2-1; TRBD2 agrees at 12 bases. The CDR3 contains 15 residues. Germline CDR1 SNHLY, CDR2 FYNNEI. Trimming cost V 7 bases and J 3 bases; bases outside gene matches: 4. DNA of the CDR3: TGTGCCAGCACCGGACTAGCGGGGATCTACAATGAGCAGTTCTTC. Its translation: CASTGLAGIYNEQFF.

The chain combines TRBV28 with TRBJ1-2; 8 nucleotides agree with TRBD1. V gave up 8 bases and J gave up 1 base; unmatched junction bases: 18. CDR3 size: 18 residues. CDR1 and CDR2 (germline): MDHEN, SYDVKM. The CDR3 coding sequence is TGTGCCAGCTCCCCACGGGAGGCTCCGGACAGGGTTAACTATGGCTACACCTTC. The encoded protein is CASSPREAPDRVNYGYTF.

DNA of the CDR3: TGTGCCAGCAGCTTGACAGAGGACCTAGGCTATGGCTACACCTTC. Its translation is CASSLTEDLGYGYTF. The chain combines TRBV7-6 with TRBJ1-2, with a tentative D call TRBD1 (5 bases). The CDR3 has 15 residues. Germline loops: CDR1 SGHVS, CDR2 FNYEAQ. The ends were cut back, 3 bases at V and 4 bases at J, with 15 bases in the middle.

The chain joins TRBV6-6 to TRBJ2-2; TRBD2 agrees at 11 bases. CDR3 length equals 18 residues. The germline CDR1 and CDR2 sequences are MNHNY and SVGAGI (reference sequence). V gave up 5 bases and J gave up 0 bases; unmatched junction bases: 8. Written as DNA, the CDR3 is TGTGCCAGCAGTCCCGAGACTAGCGGGACCCCGAACACCGGGGAGCTGTTTTTT. Translated, it gives CASSPETSGTPNTGELFF.

This chain uses TRBV4-3 with TRBJ1-2; TRBD1 might be the D (6 bases). Trimming left V 6 bases short and J 4 bases short, with 15 bases between. This CDR3 contains 14 residues. Germline CDR1 LGHNA, CDR2 YSLEER. CDR3 DNA: TGCGCCAGCAGGCGAACCGGGACACTCTATGGCTACACCTTC. Translation gives CASRRTGTLYGYTF.

The chain joins TRBV27 to TRBJ2-7, with 10 bases lining up with TRBD2. In germline, CDR1 is MNHEY, CDR2 SMNVEV (reference sequence). The CDR3 is 15 residues long. Trimming at V came to 6 bases and at J to 3 bases, leaving 8 bases not matched to a gene. CDR3 sequence: CASSLGLAVLYEQYF. The CDR3 DNA reads as TGTGCCAGCAGCCTAGGACTAGCGGTTCTCTACGAGCAGTACTTC.